The 26 T cell receptor beta chains below all came from one sample that was sequenced in a study of T cell responses to AZD1222 COVID-19 vaccine. Here immunoSEQ multiplex PCR was the method, and the copy in TCRdb shows in-frame clones only, minus some. The sample consists of more than 20,000 clones, around 87% of them appearing once. Here the sequenced sample was peripheral blood, taken 28 days after the second AZD1222 dose. Receptor source: an adult who received the AZD1222 COVID-19 vaccine.

This chain uses TRBV7-9 with TRBJ2-7; 7 positions match TRBD1. Germline V gene sequence: CDR1 SEHNR, CDR2 FQNEAQ (reference sequence). Trimming took 2 bases from V and 4 from J; bases not matched to a gene: 5. The CDR3 has 14 amino acids. CDR3 protein: CASSLSGGKYEQYF. The CDR3 nucleotides read TGTGCCAGCAGCTTATCAGGGGGAAAATACGAGCAGTACTTC.

This chain connects TRBV19 to TRBJ2-1; 8 bases are a match to TRBD2. Per the germline V gene, CDR1 is LNHDA and CDR2 is SQIVND (reference sequence). The CDR3 sequence is 16 residues long. V gave up 0 bases and J gave up 6 bases; unmatched junction bases: 7. This CDR3 reads CASSIDPAGDFNEQFF. The CDR3 coding sequence is TGTGCCAGTAGTATAGATCCAGCGGGAGATTTCAATGAGCAGTTCTTC.

CDR3 residues: CASSATGGSGSPSEQYF. For the CDR3, the DNA is TGTGCCAGCAGTGCCACGGGGGGGAGCGGCTCCCCATCAGAGCAGTACTTC. V is TRBV9 and J is TRBJ2-7, with TRBD2 matching over 8 bases. Per germline, CDR1 SGDLS and CDR2 YYNGEE. The CDR3 totals 17 residues. With V trimmed by 5 bases and J by 7 bases, 20 bases remained unmatched.

The chain recombines TRBV3-1 (or the pseudogene TRBV3-2) with TRBJ2-5, with D uncertain. Germline V gene lookup returns CDR1 LGHDT and CDR2 YNNKEL (reference sequence). Trimming removed 2 bases from V and 0 bases from J, with 7 bases in between. The CDR3 is made up of 14 amino acids. This chain's CDR3 is CASSQWLDQETQYF. CDR3 nucleotide sequence: TGTGCCAGCAGCCAATGGCTGGACCAAGAGACCCAGTACTTC.

V gene TRBV7-9 combines with J gene TRBJ2-1, with D hard to call. Germline CDR1 is SEHNR and CDR2 is FQNEAQ (reference sequence). CDR3 length: 15 residues. Trimming stripped 1 base from V and 0 bases from J, with 7 bases between. CDR3 protein: CASSLVGNSYNEQFF. CDR3 nucleotide sequence: TGTGCCAGCAGCTTAGTGGGGAACTCCTACAATGAGCAGTTCTTC.

The gene calls are TRBV19 and TRBJ1-1, with D tentatively TRBD1 (6 bases). V shed 6 bases and J shed 0 bases, with 11 bases lying between them. CDR1 LNHDA and CDR2 SQIVND come from the germline V gene (reference sequence). The CDR3 is 14 amino acids. CDR3 nucleotides: TGTGCCAGTAGGGGGGGACAACTGAACACTGAAGCTTTCTTT. It translates to CASRGGQLNTEAFF.

The chain carries TRBV6-5 and TRBJ2-4; maybe TRBD1 (6 bases). The CDR3 runs 15 residues. The germline V gene has CDR1 MNHEY and CDR2 SVGAGI. Trimming left V 6 bases short and J 5 bases short, with 17 bases between. The DNA of the CDR3 is TGTGCCAGCAGCCTTACTAGGGGGTGGGAAAACATTCAGTACTTC. Translating gives CASSLTRGWENIQYF.

This clone came up a few times. The chain joins TRBV7-9 to TRBJ2-2; D is unclear. This CDR3 has 14 residues. Per germline, CDR1 SEHNR and CDR2 FQNEAQ (reference sequence). V gave up 2 bases and J gave up 2 bases, with 6 bases separating them. The CDR3 region is CASSLMVNTGELFF. CDR3 bases: TGTGCCAGCAGCTTAATGGTAAACACCGGGGAGCTGTTTTTT. Using reference TRBV7-9 and TRBJ2-2 for the parts outside the CDR3, the full variable domain is DTGVSQNPRHKITKRGQNVTFRCDPISEHNRLYWYRQTLGQGPEFLTYFQNEAQLEKSRLLSDRFSAERPKGSFSTLEIQRTEQGDSAMYLCASSLMVNTGELFFGEGSRLTVL.

The chain carries TRBV28 and TRBJ1-1, with D perhaps matching TRBD1 (6 bases). Germline V CDR1 and CDR2: MDHEN, SYDVKM. Between the trimmed V and J ends, which lost 4 bases and 8 bases, there was a span of 11 bases. CDR3 size: 12 residues. In DNA, the CDR3 is TGTGCCAGCAGTTCAGGGGCGGAGGAAGCTTTCTTT. Translating gives CASSSGAEEAFF.

V usage is TRBV9 and J usage is TRBJ1-3, with a weak D call TRBD1 (6 bases). The CDR3 runs 15 residues. The germline V gene encodes CDR1 SGDLS and CDR2 YYNGEE. Trimming shortened V by 3 bases and J by 4 bases, and 14 bases separated the two germline ends. The CDR3 reads CASSAWGGEGNTIYF. CDR3 coding DNA: TGTGCCAGCAGCGCCTGGGGGGGCGAAGGAAACACCATATATTTT.

This clone has more than one count but fewer than ten. The chain uses TRBV28 and TRBJ1-3; D remains ambiguous. CDR1 is MDHEN and CDR2 is SYDVKM in the germline V gene. CDR3 length: 12 residues. Trimming removed 10 bases at V and 0 bases at J, with 7 bases between. The CDR3 loop reads CATKSSGNTIYF. DNA of the CDR3: TGTGCCACTAAGTCCTCTGGAAACACCATATATTTT.

V and J are TRBV18 and TRBJ2-1; a weak D match, TRBD1 (6 bases). This CDR3 contains 14 residues. The germline V and J ends were trimmed by 1 base and 9 bases, with 13 bases remaining between them. The germline V gene encodes CDR1 KGHSH and CDR2 LQKENI. This CDR3 reads CASSPQGRGGEQFF. In DNA, the CDR3 is TGTGCCAGCTCACCACAGGGTCGAGGGGGTGAGCAGTTCTTC.

CDR3 protein: CASRDRVGEKLFF. Here the CDR3 DNA reads TGTGCCAGCAGGGACAGGGTTGGAGAAAAACTGTTTTTT. The chain is built from TRBV28 and TRBJ1-4; 8 positions agree with TRBD1. The V segment lost 6 bases and the J segment 8 bases; nucleotides outside the gene matches: 5. The CDR3 runs 13 residues. CDR1 and CDR2 from the germline V gene are MDHEN and SYDVKM. Complete variable domain (other parts from reference TRBV28 and TRBJ1-4): DVKVTQSSRYLVKRTGEKVFLECVQDMDHENMFWYRQDPGLGLRLIYFSYDVKMKEKGDIPEGYSVSREKKERFSLILESASTNQTSMYLCASRDRVGEKLFFGSGTQLSVL.

This clone was seen more than once but under ten times. The chain carries TRBV4-1 and TRBJ1-2; 11 positions match TRBD1. The CDR3 covers 17 residues. Germline CDR1 MGHRA, CDR2 YSYEKL. Trimming at V came to 0 bases and at J to 7 bases, leaving 10 bases not matched to a gene. CDR3 in amino acids: CASSQDQGTGGAAGYTF. CDR3 nucleotide sequence: TGCGCCAGCAGCCAAGATCAGGGGACAGGGGGTGCTGCTGGCTACACCTTC.

This chain links TRBV19 with TRBJ2-7; TRBD1 matches 8 bases. There are 14 residues in the CDR3. The V segment lost 6 bases and the J segment 2 bases; nucleotides outside the gene matches: 6. From germline, CDR1 is LNHDA and CDR2 SQIVND (reference sequence). The CDR3 region has the DNA TGTGCCAGTAGGCCGGCGGACAGGGCCTACGAGCAGTACTTC. Protein product: CASRPADRAYEQYF.

This clone was observed once. This chain connects TRBV6-4 to TRBJ2-1; D is ambiguous. The CDR3 runs 13 residues. The V gene lost 4 bases and the J gene lost 5 bases, with 9 bases spanning the gap. CDR1 is MRHNA and CDR2 is SNTAGT in the germline V gene. The CDR3 DNA reads TGTGCCAGCAGTGTTTCCTTCGACAATGAGCAGTTCTTC. It is translated as CASSVSFDNEQFF.

The V call is TRBV3-1 (or the pseudogene TRBV3-2), the J call TRBJ2-1; 13 nucleotides agree with TRBD2. In germline, CDR1 is LGHDT, CDR2 YNNKEL (reference sequence). The CDR3 covers 18 residues. V gave up 8 bases and J gave up 0 bases; unmatched junction bases: 10. The CDR3 DNA is TGTGCCAGCGGTAAACTACTAGCGGGAGGGAGCTCCTACAATGAGCAGTTCTTC. It specifies CASGKLLAGGSSYNEQFF.

The chain uses TRBV7-2 and TRBJ2-3; D remains unclear. V was clipped by 5 bases and J by 2 bases, with 5 bases between them. Germline lookup yields CDR1 SGHTA and CDR2 FQGNSA. The CDR3 has 12 amino acids. The CDR3 DNA sequence: TGTGCCAGCAGCCCCTACACAGATACGCAGTATTTT. Amino acid sequence: CASSPYTDTQYF.

V and J are TRBV7-2 and TRBJ2-1, with 10 nucleotides matching TRBD2. V shed 3 bases, J shed 5 bases, and the junction held 1 base outside the gene matches. The CDR3 runs to 14 residues. Germline values: CDR1 SGHTA, CDR2 FQGNSA. The DNA of the CDR3 is TGTGCCAGCAGCTTCGGGACTAGCGACAATGAGCAGTTCTTC. Its translation is CASSFGTSDNEQFF.

V usage is TRBV24-1 and J usage is TRBJ1-2; 9 positions match TRBD1. Trimming cost V 3 bases and J 4 bases; bases outside gene matches: 5. CDR1 and CDR2 (germline): KGHDR, SFDVKD. The CDR3 covers 15 residues. DNA for the CDR3: TGTGCCACCAGTGATGATACACAGGGGGCCTATGGCTACACCTTC. Translated, it gives CATSDDTQGAYGYTF.

The chain links TRBV23-1 to TRBJ2-7; D possibly matches TRBD1 or TRBD2 (5 bases each). TRBV23-1 is annotated as an ORF whose role is uncertain. The V end lost 3 bases, the J end lost 3 bases, and 6 bases lay between the germline ends. The CDR3 extends over 12 amino acids. The CDR3: CASSQGDYEQYF. The CDR3 coding sequence is TGCGCCAGCAGTCAGGGGGACTACGAGCAGTACTTC.

This rearrangement joins TRBV3-1 (or the pseudogene TRBV3-2) to TRBJ2-2; TRBD2 matches at 11 bases. The CDR3 has 17 residues. The J segment lost 4 bases and the V segment lost 1 base, leaving 5 bases of the junction unmatched. In germline, CDR1 is LGHDT, CDR2 YNNKEL (reference sequence). The CDR3 loop is CASSQVLAGVSTGELFF. The CDR3 nucleotides are TGTGCCAGCAGCCAAGTACTAGCGGGAGTTTCCACCGGGGAGCTGTTTTTT.

This chain joins TRBV28 and TRBJ1-2, with 7 bases lining up with TRBD1. From germline, CDR1 is MDHEN and CDR2 SYDVKM. The CDR3 has 15 residues. Unmatched junction bases numbered 10, after V lost 4 bases and J lost 5 bases. CDR3 in amino acids: CASSSNDRVGYGYTF. In nucleotides, the CDR3 is TGTGCCAGCAGTTCCAATGACAGGGTTGGGTATGGCTACACCTTC.

This chain uses TRBV2 with TRBJ2-3; no clear D gene. Germline-derived CDR1 and CDR2 are SNHLY and FYNNEI. The CDR3 loop spans 16 amino acids. With 6 bases removed from V and 3 bases from J, the gap between germline ends came to 19 bases. The CDR3 loop is CASSPGVVAWTDTQYF. For the CDR3, the DNA is TGTGCCAGCAGCCCTGGGGTAGTCGCCTGGACAGATACGCAGTATTTT.

This sequence joins TRBV29-1 and TRBJ2-2; the match to TRBD2 covers 13 bases. Germline CDR1 SQVTM, CDR2 ANQGSEA. V was pared by 5 bases and J by 0 bases, with 6 bases of the junction left unmatched. The CDR3 loop spans 17 amino acids. CDR3 in amino acids: CSVPGTSGTANTGELFF. In DNA form, the CDR3 reads TGCAGCGTTCCAGGGACTAGCGGGACAGCGAACACCGGGGAGCTGTTTTTT.

The chain recombines TRBV2 with TRBJ2-7; either TRBD1 or TRBD2 may supply D (5 bases each). Trimming removed 6 bases from V and 0 bases from J, with 12 bases in between. In germline, CDR1 is SNHLY, CDR2 FYNNEI. This CDR3 comprises 14 residues. The CDR3 protein is CASSGDGPSYEQYF. In DNA, the CDR3 is TGTGCCAGCAGCGGGGACGGACCCTCCTACGAGCAGTACTTC.